The 24 T cell receptor beta chains presented below share a single source sample, sequenced in a study of blood T cell repertoires in COVID-19. The data were produced by immunoSEQ multiplex PCR, yet TCRdb's version contains in-frame clones alone and is incomplete. Found here are 150,000 or so clones, 75% to 80% of them singletons; the top ten hold 2.5% to 3%. Sequencing was done on a sample of PBMCs or T cells enriched from blood (not recorded which). The origin of the receptors is a woman between 50 and 59 years old who had recovered from COVID-19.

The chain employs TRBV7-8 and TRBJ2-3, with 8 bases lining up with TRBD2. This CDR3 spans 15 amino acids. Losses at the gene ends were 5 bases for V and 6 bases for J; bases not matched to a gene: 10. In germline, CDR1 is SGHVS, CDR2 FQNEAQ. The CDR3 coding sequence is TGTGCCAGCAGCCCGGGGGGGGGCGCAGGGGATACGCAGTATTTT. Encoded protein: CASSPGGGAGDTQYF.

The rearrangement joins TRBV19 to TRBJ2-7; 9 bases line up with TRBD1. The CDR3 has 14 amino acids. After removal of 3 bases from V and 7 bases from J, the junction contained 7 bases not matched to a gene. The V gene's germline CDR1 is LNHDA and CDR2 SQIVND (reference sequence). The CDR3, as DNA: TGTGCCAGTAGTATCGGGACAGGGTATTCTGAGCAGTACTTC. This codes for CASSIGTGYSEQYF.

The gene calls are TRBV10-1 and TRBJ2-7, with a weak D call TRBD2 (6 bases). V was clipped by 10 bases and J by 0 bases, with 19 bases between them. The germline V gene has CDR1 WNHNN and CDR2 SYGVQD (reference sequence). This CDR3 has 15 amino acids. As DNA, the CDR3 is TGCGCCATTTGGCGGTCGGGGGATAACTCCTACGAGCAGTACTTC. Its protein product is CAIWRSGDNSYEQYF.

V usage is TRBV3-1 (or the pseudogene TRBV3-2) and J usage is TRBJ1-3, with unresolved D. V was cut by 0 bases and J by 2 bases, with 14 bases left in between. CDR1 is LGHDT and CDR2 is YNNKEL in the germline V gene (reference sequence). The CDR3 contains 17 residues. The CDR3 loop reads CASSQDVRGEAGNTIYF. In DNA, the CDR3 is TGTGCCAGCAGCCAAGATGTGCGAGGAGAGGCTGGAAACACCATATATTTT.

This clone showed up many times. The CDR3, as DNA: TGTGCCAGCCTCCCTCGGGCGAACAGGGAGAACACTGAAGCTTTCTTT. Its translation: CASLPRANRENTEAFF. The rearrangement links TRBV28 to TRBJ1-1; D might be TRBD1 (6 bases). Looked up from germline, CDR1 is MDHEN and CDR2 is SYDVKM. Trimming stripped 8 bases from V and 1 base from J, with 20 bases between. The CDR3 consists of 16 residues.

The chain recombines TRBV11-3 with TRBJ1-1, with D uncertain. The CDR3 has 13 residues. Germline V gene data show CDR1 as SGHNT and CDR2 as YENEEA. Trimming stripped 3 bases from V and 1 base from J, with 6 bases between. The CDR3 nucleotides are TGTGCCAGCAGCTTTCACAGGAACACTGAAGCTTTCTTT. Amino acid sequence: CASSFHRNTEAFF.

This clone appeared a few times. CDR3 sequence (DNA): TGCGCCAGCAGCTTGGAGAATCGGGACACTGAAGCTTTCTTT. Its protein is CASSLENRDTEAFF. V usage is TRBV5-1 and J usage is TRBJ1-1; D uncertain. This CDR3 region has 14 residues. V dropped 0 bases and J dropped 3 bases, with 9 bases sitting between them. Germline V CDR1 and CDR2: SGHRS, YFSETQ.

The CDR3 DNA sequence: TGTGCCAGCATGGGGGACAGGGCTTCCCTAGGTGAAAAACTGTTTTTT. Translating it yields CASMGDRASLGEKLFF. This chain uses TRBV2 with TRBJ1-4; 9 bases are shared with TRBD1. The CDR3 totals 16 residues. V shed 7 bases and J 7 bases; nucleotides not matched to a gene: 13. The germline CDR1 and CDR2 sequences are SNHLY and FYNNEI.

This chain uses TRBV7-9 with TRBJ2-2; 9 bases are a match to TRBD2. The CDR3 consists of 18 residues. Per the germline V gene, CDR1 is SEHNR and CDR2 is FQNEAQ (reference sequence). Germline trimming cut 5 bases from V and 3 bases from J; bases unmatched to any gene: 13. The CDR3 spells CASSPPRGGRDDTGELFF. DNA of the CDR3: TGTGCCAGCAGCCCCCCGAGAGGCGGGAGGGACGACACCGGGGAGCTGTTTTTT.

V is TRBV6-4 and J is TRBJ1-1; maybe TRBD1 (6 bases). Looked up from germline, CDR1 is MRHNA and CDR2 is SNTAGT. This CDR3 is built from 16 residues. V shed 5 bases and J shed 5 bases, with 21 bases lying between them. CDR3 in DNA: TGTGCCAGCAGTTCCGAACACAGGGCGGGCTGGACTGAAGCTTTCTTT. Translated, it gives CASSSEHRAGWTEAFF.

The rearrangement joins TRBV11-1 to TRBJ2-1, with 7 bases that match TRBD2. Per germline, CDR1 SGHAT and CDR2 FQDESV (reference sequence). With V trimmed by 3 bases and J by 4 bases, 6 bases remained unmatched. The length of the CDR3 is 15 residues. In DNA, the CDR3 is TGTGCCAGCAGCTTCGGGCTAGCGGATTACAATGAGCAGTTCTTC. Protein: CASSFGLADYNEQFF.

The chain is built from TRBV7-3 and TRBJ2-1; 11 bases match TRBD2. Trimming removed 1 base from V and 6 bases from J; junction bases left unmatched: 5. Germline V lookup: CDR1 SGHTA, CDR2 FQGTGA. The CDR3 loop spans 16 amino acids. The DNA for the CDR3 is TGTGCCAGCAGCTTAAAGGGGGGGACTAGCGGCAATGAGCAGTTCTTC. Translated, it gives CASSLKGGTSGNEQFF. Full variable domain (outside the CDR3, taken from reference TRBV7-3 and TRBJ2-1): GAGVSQTPSNKVTEKGKYVELRCDPISGHTALYWYRQSLGQGPEFLIYFQGTGAADDSGLPNDRFFAVRPEGSVSTLKIQRTERGDSAVYLCASSLKGGTSGNEQFFGPGTRLTVL.

This clone was picked up a small number of times. This chain connects TRBV2 to TRBJ1-6; D is ambiguous. The CDR3 is 14 residues long. V dropped 9 bases and J dropped 0 bases, with 9 bases sitting between them. Per the germline V gene, CDR1 is SNHLY and CDR2 is FYNNEI. The DNA of the CDR3 is TGTGCCAGTGTTCGGAGCTCCTATAATTCACCCCTCCACTTT. Translated, it gives CASVRSSYNSPLHF.

The sample holds one count of this clone. This chain connects TRBV5-6 to TRBJ1-2; D unclear. The CDR3 is 14 residues long. V gave up 0 bases and J gave up 3 bases, with 9 bases separating them. CDR1 is SGHDT and CDR2 is YYEEEE in the germline V gene. CDR3 protein: CASSLGTGYYGYTF. The CDR3 DNA reads TGTGCCAGCAGCTTGGGTACGGGGTACTATGGCTACACCTTC.

The chain combines TRBV10-3 with TRBJ2-7, with 12 nucleotides matching TRBD1. Germline assignment: CDR1 ENHRY and CDR2 SYGVKD. After removal of 6 bases from V and 5 bases from J, the junction contained 5 bases not matched to a gene. This CDR3 contains 14 residues. In DNA form, the CDR3 reads TGTGCCATCAGGCCGGGACAGGGGGCGGACGAGCAGTACTTC. Encoded protein: CAIRPGQGADEQYF.

The rearrangement joins TRBV28 to TRBJ2-1; possible D gene TRBD1, 5 bases. The germline V gene has CDR1 MDHEN and CDR2 SYDVKM. The CDR3 sequence is 13 residues long. Trimming left V 6 bases short and J 6 bases short, with 12 bases between. The CDR3 DNA reads TGTGCCAGCAGCATTGACAGATTCAATGAGCAGTTCTTC. It encodes CASSIDRFNEQFF.

This sequence joins TRBV29-1 and TRBJ1-2; no firm D call. V lost 7 bases to trimming and J lost 8 bases, with 14 bases between them. The germline CDR1 and CDR2 sequences are SQVTM and ANQGSEA. The CDR3 has 11 amino acids. CDR3 nucleotides: TGCAGCGGGCGAGCGGCGGGAGGCTACACCTTC. Translating it yields CSGRAAGGYTF.

The chain combines TRBV19 with TRBJ1-1; perhaps TRBD1 as D (5 bases). The V end was cut by 5 bases, the J end by 1 base, with 17 bases between. The CDR3 has 16 amino acids. CDR1 and CDR2 from the germline V gene are LNHDA and SQIVND (reference sequence). The DNA of the CDR3 is TGTGCCAGTAGTTCCCTTCGGACAAGGGGGAACACTGAAGCTTTCTTT. Amino acid sequence: CASSSLRTRGNTEAFF. Full variable domain (remainder filled in from reference TRBV19 and TRBJ1-1): DGGITQSPKYLFRKEGQNVTLSCEQNLNHDAMYWYRQDPGQGLRLIYYSQIVNDFQKGDIAEGYSVSREKKESFPLTVTSAQKNPTAFYLCASSSLRTRGNTEAFFGQGTRLTVV.

This chain joins TRBV5-1 and TRBJ1-1; 9 bases line up with TRBD1. CDR1 and CDR2 (germline): SGHRS, YFSETQ. This CDR3 contains 16 residues. V shed 3 bases and J 4 bases; nucleotides not matched to a gene: 10. CDR3 in amino acids: CASSWGDRVITTEAFF. Here the CDR3 DNA reads TGCGCCAGCAGCTGGGGGGACAGGGTTATTACCACTGAAGCTTTCTTT.

The rearrangement joins TRBV7-9 to TRBJ2-3; D is uncertain. The CDR3 has 12 residues. The germline V and J ends were trimmed by 4 bases and 3 bases, with 5 bases remaining between them. The V gene's germline CDR1 is SEHNR and CDR2 FQNEAQ (reference sequence). CDR3 coding DNA: TGTGCCAGCAGCTCCCCGACAGATACGCAGTATTTT. Translated: CASSSPTDTQYF.

The rearrangement joins TRBV9 to TRBJ2-3; TRBD1 might be the D (6 bases). CDR3 length equals 14 residues. Trimming pared 4 bases from V and 3 bases from J, leaving 12 bases between. Germline CDR1 is SGDLS and CDR2 is YYNGEE. This CDR3 is CASSQDTGTDTQYF. In DNA form, the CDR3 reads TGTGCCAGCAGCCAGGACACAGGGACAGATACGCAGTATTTT.

This clone showed up just a few times. The chain carries TRBV20-1 and TRBJ2-2; D not certain. Between the trimmed V and J ends, which lost 6 bases and 6 bases, there was a span of 8 bases. The CDR3 is 11 residues long. The germline gives CDR1 DFQATT, CDR2 SNEGSKA (reference sequence). CDR3 sequence: CSAQYSGELFF. CDR3 DNA sequence: TGCAGTGCCCAGTATTCCGGGGAGCTGTTTTTT.

The chain is built from TRBV3-1 (or the pseudogene TRBV3-2) and TRBJ1-2; tentative D call: TRBD1 (6 bases). Trimming cost V 2 bases and J 4 bases, with 14 bases left between them. Germline CDR1 and CDR2: LGHDT and YNNKEL (reference sequence). The CDR3 runs 15 residues. The CDR3 DNA follows: TGTGCCAGCAGCCAAAGAGCAGGGGAGAGCTATGGCTACACCTTC. It encodes CASSQRAGESYGYTF.

This clone was found a few times. Other DNA sequences in this specimen translate into the identical CDR3. J is TRBJ1-2 and V is TRBV28; no clear D gene. The germline V gene encodes CDR1 MDHEN and CDR2 SYDVKM. Trimming removed 6 bases at V and 1 base at J, with 3 bases between. The CDR3 loop spans 11 amino acids. CDR3 sequence: CASSLNYGYTF. The CDR3 nucleotides read TGTGCCAGCAGCCTTAACTATGGCTACACCTTC.